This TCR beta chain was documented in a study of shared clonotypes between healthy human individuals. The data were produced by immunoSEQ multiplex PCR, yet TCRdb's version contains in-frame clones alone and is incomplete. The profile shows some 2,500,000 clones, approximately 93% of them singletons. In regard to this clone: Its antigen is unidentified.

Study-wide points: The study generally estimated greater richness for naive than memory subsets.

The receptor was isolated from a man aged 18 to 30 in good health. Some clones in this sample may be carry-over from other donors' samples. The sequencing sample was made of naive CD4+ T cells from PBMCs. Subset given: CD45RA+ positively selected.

Written as DNA, the CDR3 is TGTGCCAGCAGCGCCGGGACATGGTTAGAGACCCAGTACTTC. This translates into CASSAGTWLETQYF. The rearrangement uses TRBV9 and TRBJ2-5, with D possibly matching TRBD1 (6 bases). V was pared by 3 bases and J by 4 bases, with 13 bases between. The CDR3 length is 14 residues. The germline V gene has CDR1 SGDLS and CDR2 YYNGEE. Variable domain in full (rest from reference TRBV9 and TRBJ2-5): DSGVTQTPKHLITATGQRVTLRCSPRSGDLSVYWYQQSLDQGLQFLIQYYNGEERAKGNILERFSAQQFPDLHSELNLSSLELGDSALYFCASSAGTWLETQYFGPGTRLLVL.